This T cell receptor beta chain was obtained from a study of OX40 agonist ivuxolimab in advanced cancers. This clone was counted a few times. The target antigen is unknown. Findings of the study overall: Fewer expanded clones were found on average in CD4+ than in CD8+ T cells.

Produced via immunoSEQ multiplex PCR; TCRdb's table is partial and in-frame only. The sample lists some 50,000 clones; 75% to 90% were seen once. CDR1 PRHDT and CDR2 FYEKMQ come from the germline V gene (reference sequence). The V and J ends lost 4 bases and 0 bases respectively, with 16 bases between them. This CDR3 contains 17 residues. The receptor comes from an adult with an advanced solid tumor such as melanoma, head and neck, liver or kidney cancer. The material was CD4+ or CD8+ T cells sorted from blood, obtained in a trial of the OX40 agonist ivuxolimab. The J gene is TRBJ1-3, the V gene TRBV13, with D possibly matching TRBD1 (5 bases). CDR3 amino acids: CASSYPATVSSGNTIYF. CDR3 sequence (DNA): TGTGCCAGCAGCTACCCCGCGACAGTTTCCTCTGGAAACACCATATATTTT.